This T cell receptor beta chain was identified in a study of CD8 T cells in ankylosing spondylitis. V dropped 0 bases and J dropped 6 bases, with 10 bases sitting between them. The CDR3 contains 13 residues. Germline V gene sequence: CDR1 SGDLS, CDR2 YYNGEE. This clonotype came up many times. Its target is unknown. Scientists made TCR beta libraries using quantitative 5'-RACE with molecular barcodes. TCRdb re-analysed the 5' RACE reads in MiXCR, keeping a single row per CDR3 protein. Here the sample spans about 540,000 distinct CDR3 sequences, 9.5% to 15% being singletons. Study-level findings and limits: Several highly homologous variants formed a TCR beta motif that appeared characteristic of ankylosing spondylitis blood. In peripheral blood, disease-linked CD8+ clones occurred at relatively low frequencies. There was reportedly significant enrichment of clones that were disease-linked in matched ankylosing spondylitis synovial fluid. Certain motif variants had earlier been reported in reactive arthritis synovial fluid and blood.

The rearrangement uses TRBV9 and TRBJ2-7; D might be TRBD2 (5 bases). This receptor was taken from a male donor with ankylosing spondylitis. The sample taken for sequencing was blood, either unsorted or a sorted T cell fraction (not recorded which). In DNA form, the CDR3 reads TGTGCCAGCAGCGTAGGGGTTGGACTCGAGCAGTACTTC. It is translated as CASSVGVGLEQYF. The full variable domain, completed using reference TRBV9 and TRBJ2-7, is DSGVTQTPKHLITATGQRVTLRCSPRSGDLSVYWYQQSLDQGLQFLIQYYNGEERAKGNILERFSAQQFPDLHSELNLSSLELGDSALYFCASSVGVGLEQYFGPGTRLTVT.